The source of this TCR beta chain is a study of T cells after yellow fever vaccination. Looking at the study overall: Each low-cell-number fraction was prepared by means of SMART-Seq v4 Ultra Low Input. Study conclusions and caveats: High-abundance clonotypes from the bulk population could contaminate FACS-sorted repertoires. Among primary-vaccination clones, most reappeared after the booster, at approximately 96% for CD4 and around 90% for CD8.

V lost 1 base and J lost 1, with 16 bases in between. This CDR3 has 17 residues. CDR1 is LGHNA and CDR2 is YNFKEQ in the germline V gene. This clonotype was observed a handful of times. Its antigen is as yet unknown. Template-switching 5'RACE yielded the TCR cDNA; a universal primer site and UMIs were added in the process. TCRdb re-called the 5' RACE reads through MiXCR, storing one row per CDR3 protein. This table holds approximately 150,000 distinct CDR3 sequences, roughly a tenth found once. The sequence derives from a man younger than 35 who received the YFV17D yellow fever vaccine. The specimen comprised CD8+ T cells sorted from PBMCs, sampled 45 days after the yellow fever booster vaccination. The chain is built from TRBV4-2 and TRBJ1-1, with a possible D match to TRBD1 (6 bases). The CDR3 sequence is CASSQGSGRGPNTEAFF. The CDR3 DNA is TGTGCCAGCAGCCAAGGATCCGGCAGGGGCCCGAACACTGAAGCTTTCTTT.